The 18 T cell receptor beta chains reported below all come from one sample, sequenced in a study of CD8 T cells in ankylosing spondylitis. TCRdb passed the 5' RACE reads through MiXCR, listing each CDR3 protein once. The table shows 250,000 to 400,000 distinct CDR3 sequences, with around 10% occurring only once. The specimen was blood, either unsorted or a sorted T cell fraction (not recorded which). These receptors were taken from a female donor with ankylosing spondylitis or in good health (not recorded which).

This clonotype was counted at least ten times. V is TRBV6-1 and J is TRBJ1-5; weak D call: TRBD1 (5 bases). This CDR3 has 14 amino acids. Germline V gene data show CDR1 as MNHNS and CDR2 as SASEGT. The germline V and J ends were trimmed by 6 bases and 7 bases, with 16 bases remaining between them. Here the CDR3 reads CASSPPGRLQPQHF. The DNA for the CDR3 is TGTGCCAGCAGCCCACCAGGGCGGTTGCAGCCCCAGCATTTT.

V gene TRBV14 combines with J gene TRBJ1-1; TRBD1 is a possible D gene (5 bases). This CDR3 is 15 amino acids long. Germline-derived CDR1 and CDR2 are SGHDN and FVKESK. Trimming cost V 2 bases and J 4 bases, with 14 bases left between them. CDR3 nucleotide sequence: TGTGCCAGCAGCCAACCAGACAGCGAAGTCACTGAAGCTTTCTTT. Its translation is CASSQPDSEVTEAFF.

V and J are TRBV4-3 and TRBJ2-3, with no clear D. V was cut by 4 bases and J by 4 bases, with 9 bases left in between. There are 13 residues in the CDR3. CDR1 is LGHNA, CDR2 YSLEER, per germline. CDR3 DNA sequence: TGCGCCAGCAGCCTAAATCATCCAGATACGCAGTATTTT. Amino acids: CASSLNHPDTQYF.

The table lists this clonotype with a few counts. J is TRBJ2-1 and V is TRBV20-1; 9 bases agree with TRBD2. From germline, CDR1 is DFQATT and CDR2 SNEGSKA (reference sequence). The CDR3 covers 14 residues. Trimming removed 1 base from V and 9 bases from J; junction bases left unmatched: 7. The CDR3 region has the DNA TGCAGTGCTAGAGTGCGAGCGGGGGGCCGTGAGCAGTTCTTC. Its protein is CSARVRAGGREQFF.

CDR3 protein: CASSFPVPEQPQHF. The CDR3 coding sequence is TGTGCCAGCAGTTTCCCAGTCCCGGAGCAGCCCCAGCATTTT. V usage is TRBV28 and J usage is TRBJ1-5, with unresolved D. CDR3 size: 14 residues. The germline V gene has CDR1 MDHEN and CDR2 SYDVKM. V was pared by 3 bases and J by 7 bases, with 13 bases between.

This clonotype came up many times. The V call is TRBV20-1, the J call TRBJ2-2; D is perhaps TRBD1 or TRBD2 (5 bases each). Germline V gene lookup returns CDR1 DFQATT and CDR2 SNEGSKA (reference sequence). V dropped 4 bases and J dropped 6 bases, with 9 bases sitting between them. The CDR3 spans 12 residues. The CDR3 nucleotides read TGCAGTGCTACCGGGGCCGCCGGGGAGCTGTTTTTT. Amino acids: CSATGAAGELFF.

The gene calls are TRBV6-1 and TRBJ2-1, with 8 positions matching TRBD2. This CDR3 has 16 residues. The germline CDR1 and CDR2 sequences are MNHNS and SASEGT. Trimming took 1 base from V and 9 from J; bases not matched to a gene: 11. CDR3 in DNA: TGTGCCAGCAGTGAAGATTGGAACGGGGGGGCCACTGAGCAGTTCTTC. It encodes CASSEDWNGGATEQFF.

V usage is TRBV5-1 and J usage is TRBJ2-2, with TRBD2 identical over 12 bases. V was clipped by 7 bases and J by 1 base; unmatched bases: 14. Germline lookup yields CDR1 SGHRS and CDR2 YFSETQ. The CDR3 has 19 residues. The CDR3 region is CASRGGRLAGAMNTGELFF. CDR3 in DNA: TGCGCCAGCCGAGGGGGCCGACTAGCGGGGGCCATGAACACCGGGGAGCTGTTTTTT.

Turning to this clonotype: A much larger clone differs from this one at a single base, so this may be a read error. This sequence joins TRBV11-2 and TRBJ2-4; possibly TRBD1 for D (5 bases). Germline lookup yields CDR1 SGHAT and CDR2 FQNNGV. The CDR3 totals 18 residues. With 5 bases removed from V and 9 bases from J, the gap between germline ends came to 29 bases. In nucleotides, the CDR3 is TGTGCCAGCAGCGACAGTACAAGGCCGTTTATCCAAAATGGCATTCAGTACTTC. This translates into CASSDSTRPFIQNGIQYF.

This clonotype was counted only a few times. V gene TRBV5-1 combines with J gene TRBJ2-5; maybe TRBD2 (5 bases). Trimming took 0 bases from V and 2 from J, leaving 14 bases between them. The germline CDR1 and CDR2 sequences are SGHRS and YFSETQ. The CDR3 has 16 residues. The CDR3 nucleotides are TGCGCCAGCAGCTTGGTTGGGCGGCGGACTCAAGAGACCCAGTACTTC. Encoded protein: CASSLVGRRTQETQYF.

The chain joins TRBV7-2 to TRBJ2-7, with 8 bases aligning to TRBD2. Per germline, CDR1 SGHTA and CDR2 FQGNSA. V trimming: 8 bases; J trimming: 0 bases; junction bases outside the gene matches: 3. The CDR3 totals 13 residues. In DNA, the CDR3 is TGTGCCAGCGGGCGGGAGGCCTCCTACGAGCAGTACTTC. Protein product: CASGREASYEQYF. Combining the CDR3 with reference TRBV7-2 and TRBJ2-7 gives the whole variable domain GAGVSQSPSNKVTEKGKDVELRCDPISGHTALYWYRQSLGQGLEFLIYFQGNSAPDKSGLPSDRFSAERTGGSVSTLTIQRTQQEDSAVYLCASGREASYEQYFGPGTRLTVT.

This clonotype was seen repeatedly, ten times or more. The chain carries TRBV30 and TRBJ1-2; D possibly corresponds to TRBD1 (5 bases). CDR1 and CDR2 (germline): GTSNPN, SVGIG (reference sequence). Trimming removed 8 bases from V and 6 bases from J, with 28 bases in between. The CDR3 runs 16 residues. The CDR3 region has the DNA TGTGCCCTCGGGATGGGACGGTCGTTCGTGGGTGATGGCTACACCTTC. Protein: CALGMGRSFVGDGYTF.

In this sample, this clonotype turned up many times. The chain links TRBV18 to TRBJ2-7; 7 bases map to TRBD1. This CDR3 contains 14 residues. Germline V lookup: CDR1 KGHSH, CDR2 LQKENI. The V gene end was trimmed by 0 bases and the J gene end by 5 bases; junction bases not matched to a gene: 4. CDR3 residues: CASSPPGQPNEQYF. For the CDR3, the DNA is TGTGCCAGCTCACCACCGGGACAGCCGAACGAGCAGTACTTC.

In this sample, this clonotype turned up many times. The chain employs TRBV12-3 or TRBV12-4 and TRBJ2-1, with 11 bases lining up with TRBD2. V was clipped by 4 bases and J by 4 bases; unmatched bases: 6. The CDR3 totals 16 residues. The CDR3 reads CASSYMGLAAYNEQFF. The CDR3 nucleotides are TGTGCCAGCAGTTACATGGGACTAGCGGCGTACAATGAGCAGTTCTTC.

In this sample, this clonotype turned up many times. The V gene is TRBV29-1, the J gene TRBJ2-3, with D possibly TRBD2 on 6 matching bases. Germline CDR1 and CDR2: SQVTM and ANQGSEA. The CDR3 sequence is 13 residues long. The ends were cut back, 4 bases at V and 0 bases at J, with 8 bases in the middle. For the CDR3, the DNA is TGCAGCGTTGTTAGCGGTAGCACAGATACGCAGTATTTT. The encoded protein is CSVVSGSTDTQYF.

This clonotype occurred many times. V and J are TRBV28 and TRBJ1-1, with a tentative D call TRBD1 (6 bases). The CDR3 runs 13 residues. V gave up 2 bases and J gave up 11 bases, with 15 bases separating them. Germline CDR1 reads MDHEN; CDR2 reads SYDVKM. CDR3 loop: CASSLGGVKTAFF. The CDR3 bases are TGTGCCAGCAGTTTAGGGGGCGTCAAGACGGCTTTCTTT.

This clonotype came up a few times. This chain uses TRBV29-1 with TRBJ2-1, with 12 positions matching TRBD2. The J segment lost 10 bases and the V segment lost 4 bases, leaving 14 bases of the junction unmatched. Germline-derived CDR1 and CDR2 are SQVTM and ANQGSEA. The CDR3 extends over 16 amino acids. The CDR3: CSVALNLAGGPQEQFF. CDR3 in DNA: TGCAGCGTTGCCCTGAATCTAGCGGGGGGGCCTCAGGAGCAGTTCTTC.

The rearrangement links TRBV10-3 to TRBJ2-1; 8 bases fit TRBD2. Trimming cost V 6 bases and J 5 bases; bases outside gene matches: 6. Germline CDR1 reads ENHRY; CDR2 reads SYGVKD. The CDR3 is made up of 14 amino acids. The CDR3 nucleotides read TGTGCCATCAGCCCCGTGACTAGCGACAATGAGCAGTTCTTC. It yields the protein CAISPVTSDNEQFF.